The entry below gives a single TCR beta chain sequence along with its context. The entry originates in a study of shared clonotypes between healthy human individuals. TCRdb keeps only in-frame clones here, not all; method: immunoSEQ multiplex PCR. The table includes some 2 million clones, approximately 94% detected once. Terminally differentiated effector memory CD45RA+ cells were excluded by CCR7 positive selection of CD45RO-negative cells. The sequence derives from a man younger than 35 in good health. Sequenced: naive CD8+ T cells sorted from blood.

The CDR3 here is CASSFGAGAGGHQTQYF. The CDR3 DNA is TGTGCCAGCAGTTTCGGGGCGGGGGCCGGAGGTCACCAGACCCAGTACTTC. The V call is TRBV27, the J call TRBJ2-5; TRBD2 is a possible D gene (7 bases). The CDR3 is 17 residues long. V lost 3 bases to trimming and J lost 6 bases, with 23 bases between them. Germline CDR1 MNHEY, CDR2 SMNVEV (reference sequence).